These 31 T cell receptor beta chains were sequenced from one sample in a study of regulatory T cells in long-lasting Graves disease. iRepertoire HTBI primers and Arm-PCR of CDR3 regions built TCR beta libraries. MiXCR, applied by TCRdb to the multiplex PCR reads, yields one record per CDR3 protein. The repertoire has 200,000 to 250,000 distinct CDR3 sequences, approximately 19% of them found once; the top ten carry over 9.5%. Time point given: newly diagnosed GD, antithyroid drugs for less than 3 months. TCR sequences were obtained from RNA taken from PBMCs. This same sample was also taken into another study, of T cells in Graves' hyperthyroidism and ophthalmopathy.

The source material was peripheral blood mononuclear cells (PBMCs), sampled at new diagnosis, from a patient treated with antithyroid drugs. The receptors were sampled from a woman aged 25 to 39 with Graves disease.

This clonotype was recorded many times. The CDR3, as DNA: TGCAGTGCTAGCTACCGGGACCCAGAGACCCAGTACTTC. This translates into CSASYRDPETQYF. The chain links TRBV20-1 to TRBJ2-5; the D gene could be TRBD1 or TRBD2 (5 bases each). CDR3 length: 13 residues. Trimming took off 3 bases at V and 4 bases at J, with 12 bases between the two ends. CDR1 and CDR2 (germline): DFQATT, SNEGSKA (reference sequence).

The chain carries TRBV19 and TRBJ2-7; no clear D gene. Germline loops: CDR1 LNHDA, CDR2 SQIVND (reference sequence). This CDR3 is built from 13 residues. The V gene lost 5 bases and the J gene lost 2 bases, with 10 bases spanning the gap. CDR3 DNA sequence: TGTGCCAGTAGTTTCGCGGTGGCCTACGAGCAGTACTTC. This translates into CASSFAVAYEQYF.

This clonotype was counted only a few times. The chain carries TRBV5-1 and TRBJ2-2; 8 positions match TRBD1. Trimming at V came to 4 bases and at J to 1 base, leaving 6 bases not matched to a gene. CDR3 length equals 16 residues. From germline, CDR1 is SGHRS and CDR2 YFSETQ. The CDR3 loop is CASSRTGTGNTGELFF. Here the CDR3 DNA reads TGCGCCAGCAGCCGTACCGGGACAGGGAACACCGGGGAGCTGTTTTTT. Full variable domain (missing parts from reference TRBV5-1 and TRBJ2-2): KAGVTQTPRYLIKTRGQQVTLSCSPISGHRSVSWYQQTPGQGLQFLFEYFSETQRNKGNFPGRFSGRQFSNSRSEMNVSTLELGDSALYLCASSRTGTGNTGELFFGEGSRLTVL.

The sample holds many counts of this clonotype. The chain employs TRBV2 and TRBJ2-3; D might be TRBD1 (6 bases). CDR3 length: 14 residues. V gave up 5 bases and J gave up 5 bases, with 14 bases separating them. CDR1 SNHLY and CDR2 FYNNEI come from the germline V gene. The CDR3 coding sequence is TGTGCCAGCAGTATGCAGGGGATGGTAGATACGCAGTATTTT. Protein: CASSMQGMVDTQYF.

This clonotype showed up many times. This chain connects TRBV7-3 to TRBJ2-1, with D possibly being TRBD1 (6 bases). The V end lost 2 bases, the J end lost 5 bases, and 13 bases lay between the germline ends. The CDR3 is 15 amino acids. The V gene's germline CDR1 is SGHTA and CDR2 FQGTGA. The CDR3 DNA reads TGTGCCAGCAGCTTACGGGACACTCATCACAATGAGCAGTTCTTC. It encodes CASSLRDTHHNEQFF.

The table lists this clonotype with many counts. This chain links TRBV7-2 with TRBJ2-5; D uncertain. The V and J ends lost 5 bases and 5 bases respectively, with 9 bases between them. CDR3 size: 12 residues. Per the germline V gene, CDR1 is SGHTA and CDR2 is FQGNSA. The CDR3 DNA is TGTGCCAGCAGCCCAGGCCGTGAGACCCAGTACTTC. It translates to CASSPGRETQYF. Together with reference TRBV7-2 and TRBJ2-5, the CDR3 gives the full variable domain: GAGVSQSPSNKVTEKGKDVELRCDPISGHTALYWYRQSLGQGLEFLIYFQGNSAPDKSGLPSDRFSAERTGGSVSTLTIQRTQQEDSAVYLCASSPGRETQYFGPGTRLLVL.

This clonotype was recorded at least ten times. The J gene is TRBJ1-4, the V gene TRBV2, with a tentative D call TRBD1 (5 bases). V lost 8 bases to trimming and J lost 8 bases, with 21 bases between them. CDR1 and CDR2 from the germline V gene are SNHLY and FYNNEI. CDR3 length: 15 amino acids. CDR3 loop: CASRYRDHVAEKLFF. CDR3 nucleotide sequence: TGTGCCAGCCGCTACCGGGACCACGTGGCGGAAAAACTGTTTTTT.

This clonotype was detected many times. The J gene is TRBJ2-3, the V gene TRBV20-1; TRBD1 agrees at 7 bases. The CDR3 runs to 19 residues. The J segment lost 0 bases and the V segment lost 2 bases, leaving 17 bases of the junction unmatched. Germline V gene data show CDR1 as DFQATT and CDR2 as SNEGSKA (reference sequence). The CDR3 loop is CSARYHPHGQDPSTDTQYF. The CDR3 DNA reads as TGCAGTGCTAGATATCATCCGCACGGACAGGATCCTAGCACAGATACGCAGTATTTT.

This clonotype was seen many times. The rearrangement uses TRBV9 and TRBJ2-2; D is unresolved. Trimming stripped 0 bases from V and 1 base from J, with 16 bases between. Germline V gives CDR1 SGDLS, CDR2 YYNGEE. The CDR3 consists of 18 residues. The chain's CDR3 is CASSVDISGSQNTGELFF. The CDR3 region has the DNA TGTGCCAGCAGCGTAGACATCTCGGGCAGCCAGAACACCGGGGAGCTGTTTTTT.

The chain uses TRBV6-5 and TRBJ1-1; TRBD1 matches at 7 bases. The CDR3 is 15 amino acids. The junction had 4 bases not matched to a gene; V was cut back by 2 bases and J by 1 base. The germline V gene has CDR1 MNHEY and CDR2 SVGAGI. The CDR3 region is CASSYINRGNTEAFF. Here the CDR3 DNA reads TGTGCCAGCAGTTACATCAACAGGGGGAACACTGAAGCTTTCTTT.

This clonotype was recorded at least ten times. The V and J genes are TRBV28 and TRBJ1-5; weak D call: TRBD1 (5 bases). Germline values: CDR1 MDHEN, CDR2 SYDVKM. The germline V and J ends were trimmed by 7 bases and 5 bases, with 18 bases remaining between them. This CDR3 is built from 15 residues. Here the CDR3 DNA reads TGTGCCAGCAAACCCTCAGGGTTACTCTATCAGCCCCAGCATTTT. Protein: CASKPSGLLYQPQHF.

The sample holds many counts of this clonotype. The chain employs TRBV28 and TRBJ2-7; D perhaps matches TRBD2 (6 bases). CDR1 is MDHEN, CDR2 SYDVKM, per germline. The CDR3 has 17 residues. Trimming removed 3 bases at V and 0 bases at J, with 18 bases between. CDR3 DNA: TGTGCCAGCAGTTTGATATTTGGCGGGAACATCTCCTACGAGCAGTACTTC. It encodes CASSLIFGGNISYEQYF.

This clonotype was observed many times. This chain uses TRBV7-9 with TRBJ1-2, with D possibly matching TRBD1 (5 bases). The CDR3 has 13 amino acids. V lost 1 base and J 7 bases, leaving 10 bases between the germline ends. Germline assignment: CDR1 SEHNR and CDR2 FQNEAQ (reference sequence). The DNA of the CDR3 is TGTGCCAGCAGCTTAGTTGGGCAGGGTGGCTACACCTTC. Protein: CASSLVGQGGYTF.

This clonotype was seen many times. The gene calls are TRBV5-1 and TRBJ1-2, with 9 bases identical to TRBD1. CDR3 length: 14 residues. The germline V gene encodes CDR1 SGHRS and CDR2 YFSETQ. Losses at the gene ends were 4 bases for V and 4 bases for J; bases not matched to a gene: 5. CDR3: CASSLGTGSYGYTF. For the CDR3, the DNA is TGCGCCAGCAGCCTGGGGACAGGGAGCTATGGCTACACCTTC.

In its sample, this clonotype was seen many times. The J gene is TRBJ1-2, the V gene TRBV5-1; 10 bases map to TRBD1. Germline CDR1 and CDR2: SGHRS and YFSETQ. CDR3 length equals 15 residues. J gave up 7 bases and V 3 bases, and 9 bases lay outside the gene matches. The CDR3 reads CASSSNSGTGAGYTF. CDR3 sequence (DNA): TGCGCCAGCAGCTCCAACTCCGGGACAGGGGCTGGCTACACCTTC.

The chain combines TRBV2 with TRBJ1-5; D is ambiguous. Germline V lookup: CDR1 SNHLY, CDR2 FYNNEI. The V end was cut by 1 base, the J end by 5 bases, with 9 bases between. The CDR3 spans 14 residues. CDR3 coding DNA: TGTGCCAGCAGTGAAGTGGGCAGTTATCAGCCCCAGCATTTT. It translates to CASSEVGSYQPQHF.

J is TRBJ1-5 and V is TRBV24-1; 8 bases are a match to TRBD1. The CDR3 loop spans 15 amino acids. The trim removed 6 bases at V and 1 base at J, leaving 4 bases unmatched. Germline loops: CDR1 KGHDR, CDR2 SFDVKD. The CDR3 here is CATSTTGESNQPQHF. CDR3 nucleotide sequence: TGTGCCACCAGTACGACAGGGGAAAGCAATCAGCCCCAGCATTTT.

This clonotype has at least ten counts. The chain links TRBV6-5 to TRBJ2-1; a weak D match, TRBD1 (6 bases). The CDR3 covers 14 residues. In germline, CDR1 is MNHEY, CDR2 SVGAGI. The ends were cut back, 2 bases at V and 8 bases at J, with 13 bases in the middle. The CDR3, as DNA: TGTGCCAGCAGTTACGAACAGGGTTCGGATGAGCAGTTCTTC. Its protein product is CASSYEQGSDEQFF.

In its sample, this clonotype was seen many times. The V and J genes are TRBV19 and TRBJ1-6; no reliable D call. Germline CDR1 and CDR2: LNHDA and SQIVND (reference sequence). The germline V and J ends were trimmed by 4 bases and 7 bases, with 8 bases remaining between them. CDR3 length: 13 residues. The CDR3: CASSRGKNSPLHF. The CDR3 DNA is TGTGCCAGTAGTAGAGGGAAGAATTCACCCCTCCACTTT.

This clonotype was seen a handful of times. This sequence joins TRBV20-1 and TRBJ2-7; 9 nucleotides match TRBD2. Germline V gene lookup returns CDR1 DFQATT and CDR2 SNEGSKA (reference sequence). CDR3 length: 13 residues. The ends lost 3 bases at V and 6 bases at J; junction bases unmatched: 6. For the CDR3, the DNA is TGCAGTGCTAGTTGGGCGGGAGGGGTCGAGCAGTACTTC. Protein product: CSASWAGGVEQYF.

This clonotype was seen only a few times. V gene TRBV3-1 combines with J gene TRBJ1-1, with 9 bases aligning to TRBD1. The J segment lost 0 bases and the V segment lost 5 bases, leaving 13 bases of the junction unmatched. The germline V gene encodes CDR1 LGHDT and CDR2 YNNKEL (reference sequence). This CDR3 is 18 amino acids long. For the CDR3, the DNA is TGTGCCAGCAGCGCCGGGACAGGGAAGTCCCTGATGAACACTGAAGCTTTCTTT. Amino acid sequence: CASSAGTGKSLMNTEAFF.

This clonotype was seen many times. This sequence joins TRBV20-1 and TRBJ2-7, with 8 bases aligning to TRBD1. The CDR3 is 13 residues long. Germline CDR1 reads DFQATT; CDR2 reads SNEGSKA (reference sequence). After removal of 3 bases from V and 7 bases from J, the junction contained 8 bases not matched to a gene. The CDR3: CSASGQGAWEQYF. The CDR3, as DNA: TGCAGTGCTAGCGGCCAGGGGGCCTGGGAGCAGTACTTC.

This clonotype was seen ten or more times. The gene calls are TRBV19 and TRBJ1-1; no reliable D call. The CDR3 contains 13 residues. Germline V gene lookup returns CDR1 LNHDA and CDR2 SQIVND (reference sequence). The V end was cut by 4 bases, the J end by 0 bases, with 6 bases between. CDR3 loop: CASSTQMNTEAFF. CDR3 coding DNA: TGTGCCAGTAGTACCCAAATGAACACTGAAGCTTTCTTT. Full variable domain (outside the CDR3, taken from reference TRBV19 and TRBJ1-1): DGGITQSPKYLFRKEGQNVTLSCEQNLNHDAMYWYRQDPGQGLRLIYYSQIVNDFQKGDIAEGYSVSREKKESFPLTVTSAQKNPTAFYLCASSTQMNTEAFFGQGTRLTVV.

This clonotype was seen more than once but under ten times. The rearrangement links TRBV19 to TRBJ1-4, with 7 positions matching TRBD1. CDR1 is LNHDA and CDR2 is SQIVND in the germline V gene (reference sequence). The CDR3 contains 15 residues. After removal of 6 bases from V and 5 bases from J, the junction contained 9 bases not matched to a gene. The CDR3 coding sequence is TGTGCCAGTAGGGCCCTCCGGGACAGAAATGAAAAACTGTTTTTT. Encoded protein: CASRALRDRNEKLFF.

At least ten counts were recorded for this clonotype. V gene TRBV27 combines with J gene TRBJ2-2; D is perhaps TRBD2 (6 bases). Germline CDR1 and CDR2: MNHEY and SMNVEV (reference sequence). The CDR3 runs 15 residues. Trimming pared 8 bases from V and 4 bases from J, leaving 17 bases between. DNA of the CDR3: TGTGCCAGCCGCCCGGAGGGCCGCGTCACCGGGGAGCTGTTTTTT. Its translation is CASRPEGRVTGELFF.

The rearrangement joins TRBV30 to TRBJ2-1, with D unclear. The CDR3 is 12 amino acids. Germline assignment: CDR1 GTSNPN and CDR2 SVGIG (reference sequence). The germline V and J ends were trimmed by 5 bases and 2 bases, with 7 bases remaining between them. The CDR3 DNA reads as TGTGCCTGGGAGTTAGCCTACAATGAGCAGTTCTTC. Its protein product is CAWELAYNEQFF.

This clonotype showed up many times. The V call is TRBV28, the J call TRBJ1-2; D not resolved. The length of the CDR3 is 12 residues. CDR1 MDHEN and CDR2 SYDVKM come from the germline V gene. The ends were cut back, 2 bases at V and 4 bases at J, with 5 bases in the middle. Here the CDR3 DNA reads TGTGCCAGCAGTTTAAACCCCTATGGCTACACCTTC. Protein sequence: CASSLNPYGYTF.

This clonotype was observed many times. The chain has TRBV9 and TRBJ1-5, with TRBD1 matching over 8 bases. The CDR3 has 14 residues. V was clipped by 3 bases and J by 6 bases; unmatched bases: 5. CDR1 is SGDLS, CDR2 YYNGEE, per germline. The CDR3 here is CASSGGDRGQPQHF. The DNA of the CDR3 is TGTGCCAGCAGCGGAGGAGACAGGGGTCAGCCCCAGCATTTT.

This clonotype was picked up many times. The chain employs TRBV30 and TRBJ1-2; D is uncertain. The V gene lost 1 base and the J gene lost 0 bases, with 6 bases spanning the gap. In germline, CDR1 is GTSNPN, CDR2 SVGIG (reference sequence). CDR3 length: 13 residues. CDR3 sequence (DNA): TGTGCCTGGAGTGAAAAGGCTAACTATGGCTACACCTTC. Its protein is CAWSEKANYGYTF.

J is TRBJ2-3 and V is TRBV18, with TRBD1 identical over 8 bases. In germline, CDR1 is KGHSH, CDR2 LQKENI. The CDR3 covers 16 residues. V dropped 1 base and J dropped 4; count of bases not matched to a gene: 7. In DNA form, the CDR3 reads TGTGCCAGCTCACCACAGGGGATGACAGGGGCAGATACGCAGTATTTT. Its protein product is CASSPQGMTGADTQYF.

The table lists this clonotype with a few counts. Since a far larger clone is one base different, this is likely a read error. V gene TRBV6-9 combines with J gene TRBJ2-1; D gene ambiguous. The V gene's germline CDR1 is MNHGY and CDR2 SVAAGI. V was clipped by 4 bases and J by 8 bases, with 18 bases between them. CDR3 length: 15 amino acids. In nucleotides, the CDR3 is TGTGCCAGCAGTTCCCGGATCCTCCTACGGGATGAGCAGTTCTTC. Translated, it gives CASSSRILLRDEQFF.